This T cell receptor (beta chain) was identified in a study of spatial heterogeneity in lung cancer. Study background: There were roughly 78 donors, all of them untreated patients with early-stage non-small cell lung cancer.

TCRdb called the 5' RACE reads again in MiXCR, with one record for every CDR3 protein. This table has tens of thousands of distinct CDR3 sequences, roughly a fifth appearing once. The time point was: blood at routine non-recurrence follow-up after resection. The CDR3 has 14 residues. The V gene end was trimmed by 3 bases and the J gene end by 4 bases; junction bases not matched to a gene: 6. Germline CDR1 SGHDT, CDR2 YYEEEE. The sequence was collected from a male donor with early-stage non-small cell lung cancer. Specimen: PBMCs, collected at follow-up. The V and J genes are TRBV5-6 and TRBJ1-2, with 7 bases aligning to TRBD1. In DNA, the CDR3 is TGTGCCAGCAGCTGGGACAGACTACCCTATGGCTACACCTTC. Protein sequence: CASSWDRLPYGYTF.